The 25 T cell receptor beta chains given below trace back to one sample, sequenced in a study of T cells in Graves' hyperthyroidism and ophthalmopathy (dated by TCRdb to between 2017 and 2020). Libraries were constructed by multiplex PCR. The sequencer was an Illumina HiSeq 2000. The TCR beta CDR3 regions were amplified from RNA transcripts. For the first round of RT-PCR on the TCR CDR3, the HTBI primer set was used together with the Qiagen OneStep RT-PCR kit. Clones were called with MiXCR by TCRdb after fastp trimmed the public reads at Q25, and only in-frame beta chains were retained. Identical CDR3 protein sequences are pooled into one entry, listed with their most common genes and DNA. A total of over 450,000 distinct CDR3 sequences appear in this sample, over 15% of them only once. The biggest ten clones account for approximately 15% of the sample. Sequenced: blood. The source of these receptors is a woman younger than 35 with Graves' ophthalmopathy.

The gene calls are TRBV28 and TRBJ2-4, with D possibly TRBD2 on 5 matching bases. The ends were cut back, 3 bases at V and 1 base at J, with 13 bases in the middle. Per germline, CDR1 MDHEN and CDR2 SYDVKM. CDR3 length equals 16 residues. CDR3 amino acids: CASSLSAEDAKNIQYF. CDR3 in DNA: TGTGCCAGCAGTTTGTCGGCGGAGGATGCCAAAAACATTCAGTACTTC.

This clonotype appeared a few times. One base away lies a much larger clone, so this may be a sequencing read error. This chain connects TRBV6-1 to TRBJ1-1; 7 nucleotides match TRBD1. V shed 4 bases and J 1 base; nucleotides not matched to a gene: 3. The germline V gene has CDR1 MNHNS and CDR2 SASEGT. The CDR3 is 14 amino acids. In nucleotides, the CDR3 is TGTGCCAGCAGTGGGGGACAGCCGAACACTGAAGCTTTCTTT. Translation: CASSGGQPNTEAFF.

This clonotype came up many times. The chain combines TRBV3-1 with TRBJ1-1; possible D gene TRBD1, 6 bases. Germline V CDR1 and CDR2: LGHDT, YNNKEL (reference sequence). This CDR3 contains 14 residues. The V gene lost 1 base and the J gene lost 7 bases, with 13 bases spanning the gap. CDR3 coding DNA: TGTGCCAGCAGCCAAGGCCGGCGGGGGCTTGAAGCTTTCTTT. It translates to CASSQGRRGLEAFF.

This clonotype was seen many times. In DNA, the CDR3 is TGCGCCAGCAGCTTGGTGGGCGTCCAAGAGACCCAGTACTTC. Translated: CASSLVGVQETQYF. V usage is TRBV5-1 and J usage is TRBJ2-5; D is uncertain. CDR3 length: 14 amino acids. Between the trimmed V and J ends, which lost 0 bases and 1 base, there was a span of 7 bases. Germline CDR1 SGHRS, CDR2 YFSETQ.

This clonotype appeared many times. The chain joins TRBV5-1 to TRBJ2-1; weak D call: TRBD2 (5 bases). The CDR3 covers 14 residues. V was clipped by 0 bases and J by 9 bases, with 13 bases between them. Per the germline V gene, CDR1 is SGHRS and CDR2 is YFSETQ. The CDR3 DNA reads TGCGCCAGCAGCTTGGGAGCGGAAGTGTCTGAGCAGTTCTTC. Protein product: CASSLGAEVSEQFF.

This clonotype was seen only a few times. The gene calls are TRBV7-9 and TRBJ2-5, with D possibly TRBD1 on 5 matching bases. The CDR3 is made up of 14 amino acids. Between the trimmed V and J ends, which lost 1 base and 1 base, there was a span of 7 bases. Germline CDR1 is SEHNR and CDR2 is FQNEAQ (reference sequence). CDR3 nucleotide sequence: TGTGCCAGCAGCTTAGTACAGGCCCAAGAGACCCAGTACTTC. The encoded protein is CASSLVQAQETQYF. Variable domain in full (rest from reference TRBV7-9 and TRBJ2-5): DTGVSQNPRHKITKRGQNVTFRCDPISEHNRLYWYRQTLGQGPEFLTYFQNEAQLEKSRLLSDRFSAERPKGSFSTLEIQRTEQGDSAMYLCASSLVQAQETQYFGPGTRLLVL.

This clonotype showed up many times. This sequence joins TRBV24-1 and TRBJ2-2; 8 bases are a match to TRBD1. Germline V gene sequence: CDR1 KGHDR, CDR2 SFDVKD. Trimming cost V 12 bases and J 0 bases; bases outside gene matches: 8. CDR3 length: 15 residues. As DNA, the CDR3 is TGTGCCGCCTCAAGACAGGGGACGAACACCGGGGAGCTGTTTTTT. Its translation is CAASRQGTNTGELFF.

This clonotype was recorded at least ten times. The chain employs TRBV28 and TRBJ1-3; D is unclear. CDR1 is MDHEN and CDR2 is SYDVKM in the germline V gene. There are 11 residues in the CDR3. With 4 bases removed from V and 8 bases from J, the gap between germline ends came to 6 bases. CDR3 DNA: TGTGCCAGCAGTTATCGGGACACCATATATTTT. It codes for CASSYRDTIYF.

This clonotype was seen ten or more times. V and J are TRBV2 and TRBJ1-2; D may be TRBD1 (5 bases). V dropped 3 bases and J dropped 1 base, with 21 bases sitting between them. This CDR3 is built from 18 residues. The V gene's germline CDR1 is SNHLY and CDR2 FYNNEI. CDR3 protein: CASSEIRGMTEINYGYTF. The CDR3 DNA reads as TGTGCCAGCAGTGAGATACGCGGCATGACAGAAATTAACTATGGCTACACCTTC.

This clonotype was counted many times. The rearrangement joins TRBV30 to TRBJ1-2, with unresolved D. Germline lookup yields CDR1 GTSNPN and CDR2 SVGIG (reference sequence). The CDR3 runs 13 residues. Trimming pared 1 base from V and 8 bases from J, leaving 14 bases between. This CDR3 is CAWSEQRFGGYTF. DNA of the CDR3: TGTGCCTGGAGTGAACAGAGGTTTGGCGGCTACACCTTC.

This clonotype has just a few counts. V gene TRBV11-2 combines with J gene TRBJ2-7; D might be TRBD2 (5 bases). The CDR3 has 12 residues. V shed 4 bases and J shed 6 bases, with 10 bases lying between them. Germline V gene data show CDR1 as SGHAT and CDR2 as FQNNGV. CDR3 sequence: CASSSLDREQYF. CDR3 sequence (DNA): TGTGCCAGCAGCTCACTAGATCGCGAGCAGTACTTC.

This clonotype has a count of ten or more. The rearrangement links TRBV11-2 to TRBJ1-6; no definite D call. The CDR3 sequence is 11 residues long. Deletions cut 3 bases from V and 13 bases from J, with 7 bases between. The germline CDR1 and CDR2 sequences are SGHAT and FQNNGV. The DNA for the CDR3 is TGTGCCAGCAGCTTCCCAGGCCCCCTCCACTTT. Translating gives CASSFPGPLHF.

The sample holds many counts of this clonotype. The chain has TRBV30 and TRBJ2-7, with TRBD2 identical over 9 bases. Trimming removed 3 bases from V and 4 bases from J; junction bases left unmatched: 7. This CDR3 has 14 amino acids. Germline V gene lookup returns CDR1 GTSNPN and CDR2 SVGIG (reference sequence). As DNA, the CDR3 is TGTGCCTGGAGGAAACCGGGACTAGCTTACGAGCAGTACTTC. Amino acid sequence: CAWRKPGLAYEQYF.

This clonotype was seen many times. V usage is TRBV28 and J usage is TRBJ1-2; 8 bases match TRBD1. The CDR3 covers 15 residues. The ends lost 6 bases at V and 4 bases at J; junction bases unmatched: 10. Germline V gene data show CDR1 as MDHEN and CDR2 as SYDVKM. The CDR3 reads CASRMGQAGVYGYTF. As DNA, the CDR3 is TGTGCCAGCAGGATGGGACAGGCGGGGGTCTATGGCTACACCTTC.

This clonotype was seen only a few times. The J gene is TRBJ2-7, the V gene TRBV4-1; TRBD1 aligns across 8 bases. This CDR3 spans 14 amino acids. The germline V gene has CDR1 MGHRA and CDR2 YSYEKL. The ends lost 4 bases at V and 5 bases at J; junction bases unmatched: 7. In nucleotides, the CDR3 is TGCGCCAGCAGCCGCGGACAGGGTGACCACGAGCAGTACTTC. It is translated as CASSRGQGDHEQYF.

This clonotype was seen at least ten times. The chain recombines TRBV11-2 with TRBJ2-1; TRBD2 aligns across 9 bases. With V trimmed by 1 base and J by 7 bases, 5 bases remained unmatched. The CDR3 length is 15 residues. Germline V lookup: CDR1 SGHAT, CDR2 FQNNGV. Here the CDR3 reads CASSLVREGWNEQFF. The CDR3 nucleotides read TGTGCCAGCAGCTTAGTGCGGGAGGGGTGGAATGAGCAGTTCTTC.

This clonotype was detected many times. The chain has TRBV7-2 and TRBJ1-1, with D perhaps matching TRBD1 (5 bases). Germline V gives CDR1 SGHTA, CDR2 FQGNSA. V dropped 5 bases and J dropped 0 bases, with 13 bases sitting between them. This CDR3 contains 15 residues. The DNA for the CDR3 is TGTGCCAGCAGCCTCCGGACACCTATGAACACTGAAGCTTTCTTT. Translated: CASSLRTPMNTEAFF.

This chain uses TRBV20-1 with TRBJ2-1; 12 bases match TRBD2. The CDR3 runs to 16 residues. Looked up from germline, CDR1 is DFQATT and CDR2 is SNEGSKA (reference sequence). V was clipped by 5 bases and J by 0 bases; unmatched bases: 5. The CDR3 region is CSAGTSGPTSYNEQFF. DNA of the CDR3: TGCAGTGCTGGGACTAGCGGGCCCACCTCCTACAATGAGCAGTTCTTC.

This clonotype was seen many times. At one of its ends the junction is not consistent with the germline gene, which may arise from a read error. The gene calls are TRBV4-3 and TRBJ2-7; D uncertain. Germline V gives CDR1 LGHNA, CDR2 YSLEER. The CDR3 is 14 amino acids. CDR3 in amino acids: CASSQDPGPYEQYF. CDR3 DNA: TGTGCCAGCAGCCAAGATCCAGGTCCCTACGAGCAGTACTTC.

This clonotype was seen at least ten times. The genes are TRBV13 and TRBJ2-1; a possible D gene is TRBD2 (5 bases). The CDR3 spans 16 residues. V dropped 5 bases and J dropped 2 bases, with 16 bases sitting between them. Germline assignment: CDR1 PRHDT and CDR2 FYEKMQ (reference sequence). CDR3 coding DNA: TGTGCCAGCAGCCTCCGGACTGGAACTACCTACAATGAGCAGTTCTTC. Its translation: CASSLRTGTTYNEQFF.

This clonotype was counted many times. This CDR3 is CASSLVGQGTDTQYF. CDR3 sequence (DNA): TGCGCCAGCAGCTTGGTGGGACAGGGGACGGATACGCAGTATTTT. The chain carries TRBV5-1 and TRBJ2-3; 10 nucleotides agree with TRBD1. The V and J ends lost 0 bases and 6 bases, in that order; junction bases with no gene match: 4. CDR1 and CDR2 (germline): SGHRS, YFSETQ. This CDR3 is built from 15 residues.

This clonotype occurred many times. The chain carries TRBV30 and TRBJ1-1; unclear D gene. V lost 3 bases and J 0 bases, leaving 11 bases between the germline ends. The germline gives CDR1 GTSNPN, CDR2 SVGIG (reference sequence). This CDR3 contains 14 residues. The CDR3 region is CAWSHGRLNTEAFF. CDR3 coding DNA: TGTGCCTGGAGCCATGGACGGTTGAACACTGAAGCTTTCTTT.

Of note for this clonotype: A much larger clone lies a single base off, so this may be a read error. The J gene is TRBJ2-1, the V gene TRBV7-9, with a possible D match to TRBD2 (6 bases). Germline V lookup: CDR1 SEHNR, CDR2 FQNEAQ (reference sequence). This CDR3 comprises 14 residues. The CDR3 spells CVSTKGRDRNEQFF. CDR3 in DNA: TGTGTCAGCACCAAAGGGCGGGATCGGAATGAGCAGTTCTTC.

This clonotype was counted a few times. A junction end diverges from the germline sequence, so it may reflect a read error. V gene TRBV5-5 combines with J gene TRBJ2-2; perhaps TRBD2 as D (5 bases). Germline V gene data show CDR1 as SGHKS and CDR2 as YYEKEE (reference sequence). The CDR3 covers 15 residues. CDR3 sequence (DNA): TGTGCCAACAGCTTGGGCCCTAGCTATCCCGGGGAGCTGTTTTTT. This codes for CANSLGPSYPGELFF.

This clonotype was counted ten times or more. The V gene is TRBV30, the J gene TRBJ1-2, with 7 bases that match TRBD1. Germline CDR1 and CDR2: GTSNPN and SVGIG (reference sequence). V shed 4 bases, J shed 14 bases, and the junction held 13 bases outside the gene matches. This CDR3 has 12 residues. As DNA, the CDR3 is TGTGCCTGGACTCTAGGGGGGACAGATCTTACCTTC. Encoded protein: CAWTLGGTDLTF.